The T cell receptor (beta chain) described here comes from a study of T cell responses to AZD1222 COVID-19 vaccine. Overall study context: It was second doses at about 4 or about 12 weeks that were pooled.

About this clone: Its antigen remains unidentified.

Method: immunoSEQ multiplex PCR; TCRdb's copy keeps in-frame clones and lacks some. Seen here are around 110,000 clones, 85% to 95% observed once, and the top ten hold 2.9%. The CDR3 is 11 amino acids. Germline lookup yields CDR1 MNHEY and CDR2 SMNVEV (reference sequence). Deletions cut 5 bases from V and 7 bases from J, with 9 bases between. Whole-study findings and limits: At baseline, just five to seven AZD1222 recipients tested seropositive. Of spike-specific TCRs, nearly half reportedly target regions left unmutated in variants. Repertoire samples came only from after the peak T cell response.

The input for sequencing was peripheral blood, taken on day 0 of AZD1222 vaccination. The genes are TRBV27 and TRBJ2-7; D remains ambiguous. The sequence came from an adult in good health. The CDR3 bases are TGTGCCAGCAGTACCACTGGGGAGCAGTACTTC. Its protein is CASSTTGEQYF.